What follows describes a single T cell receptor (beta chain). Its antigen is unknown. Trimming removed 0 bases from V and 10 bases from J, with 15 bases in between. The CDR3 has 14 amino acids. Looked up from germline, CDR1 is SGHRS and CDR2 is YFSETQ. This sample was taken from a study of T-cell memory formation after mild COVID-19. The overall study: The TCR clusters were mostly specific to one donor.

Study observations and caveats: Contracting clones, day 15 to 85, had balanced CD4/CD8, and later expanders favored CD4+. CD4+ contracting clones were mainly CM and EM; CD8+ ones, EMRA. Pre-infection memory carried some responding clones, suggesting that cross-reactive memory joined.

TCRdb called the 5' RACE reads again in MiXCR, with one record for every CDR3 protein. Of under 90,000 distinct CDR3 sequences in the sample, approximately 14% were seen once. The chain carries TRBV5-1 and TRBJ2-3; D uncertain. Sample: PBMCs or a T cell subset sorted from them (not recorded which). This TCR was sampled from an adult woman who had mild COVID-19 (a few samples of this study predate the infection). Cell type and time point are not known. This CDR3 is CASSLDRPEWAQYF. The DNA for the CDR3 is TGCGCCAGCAGCTTGGATCGTCCCGAATGGGCGCAGTATTTT. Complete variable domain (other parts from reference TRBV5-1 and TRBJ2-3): KAGVTQTPRYLIKTRGQQVTLSCSPISGHRSVSWYQQTPGQGLQFLFEYFSETQRNKGNFPGRFSGRQFSNSRSEMNVSTLELGDSALYLCASSLDRPEWAQYFGPGTRLTVL.